The next 4 T cell receptor beta chains were all read from a single sample in a study of shared clonotypes between healthy human individuals. This table comes from immunoSEQ multiplex PCR, and its TCRdb copy is limited to in-frame clones, with some not included. The table has 2,100,000 or so clones, around 95% seen once; the top ten hold around 0.13%. What was sequenced was naive CD4+ T cells sorted from blood. Subset described: CD45RA+ positively selected. Receptors were obtained from a man younger than 35 in good health.

This clone has just one count. V usage is TRBV10-3 and J usage is TRBJ1-1, with D perhaps TRBD1 (5 bases). CDR3 length: 14 amino acids. Germline-derived CDR1 and CDR2 are ENHRY and SYGVKD. Trimming removed 10 bases at V and 1 base at J, with 16 bases between. CDR3 in amino acids: CATAVGGSNTEAFF. CDR3 nucleotide sequence: TGTGCCACCGCGGTGGGGGGGTCGAACACTGAAGCTTTCTTT.

V usage is TRBV5-1 and J usage is TRBJ2-5; D perhaps matches TRBD2 (6 bases). Germline V CDR1 and CDR2: SGHRS, YFSETQ. This CDR3 has 15 amino acids. V dropped 6 bases and J dropped 3 bases, with 18 bases sitting between them. In DNA, the CDR3 is TGCGCCAGCACCCCGTCCGGGAGAGGGGAAGAGACCCAGTACTTC. This codes for CASTPSGRGEETQYF. Full variable domain (outside the CDR3, taken from reference TRBV5-1 and TRBJ2-5): KAGVTQTPRYLIKTRGQQVTLSCSPISGHRSVSWYQQTPGQGLQFLFEYFSETQRNKGNFPGRFSGRQFSNSRSEMNVSTLELGDSALYLCASTPSGRGEETQYFGPGTRLLVL.

The rearrangement links TRBV5-1 to TRBJ2-3; 9 nucleotides line up with TRBD1. The CDR3 totals 16 residues. The germline V gene has CDR1 SGHRS and CDR2 YFSETQ. V gave up 5 bases and J gave up 1 base; unmatched junction bases: 8. The CDR3 DNA sequence: TGCGCCAGCAGGGGAACAGGGGGCGGAGGCACAGATACGCAGTATTTT. This gives the protein CASRGTGGGGTDTQYF.

CDR3 bases: TGTGCCACCAGCACCCTCCGGGACAGGCCGAACACTGAAGCTTTCTTT. Translating gives CATSTLRDRPNTEAFF. The chain is built from TRBV15 and TRBJ1-1; 8 positions agree with TRBD1. The germline gives CDR1 LNHNV, CDR2 YYDKDF (reference sequence). CDR3 size: 16 residues. With V trimmed by 4 bases and J by 1 base, 8 bases remained unmatched.